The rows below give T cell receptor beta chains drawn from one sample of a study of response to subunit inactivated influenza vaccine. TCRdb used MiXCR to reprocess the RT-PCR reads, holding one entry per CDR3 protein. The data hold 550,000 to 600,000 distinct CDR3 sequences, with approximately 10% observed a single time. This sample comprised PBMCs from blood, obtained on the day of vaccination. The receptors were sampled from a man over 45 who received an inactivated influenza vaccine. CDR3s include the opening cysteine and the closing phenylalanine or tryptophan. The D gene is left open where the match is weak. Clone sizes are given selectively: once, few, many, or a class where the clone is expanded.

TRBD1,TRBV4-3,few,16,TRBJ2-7,CASSQARTGIGYEQYF,TGCGCCAGCAGCCAAGCTAGGACAGGGATTGGATACGAGCAGTACTTC
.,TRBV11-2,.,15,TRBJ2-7,CASSLVGNGYYEQYF,TGTGCCAGCAGCTTAGTAGGAAACGGGTACTACGAGCAGTACTTC
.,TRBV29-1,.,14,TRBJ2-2,CSVAPQGRTGELFF,TGCAGCGTGGCCCCGCAGGGGAGGACCGGGGAGCTGTTTTTT
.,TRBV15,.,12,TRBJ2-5,CATSRRVETQYF,TGTGCCACCAGCAGAAGAGTAGAGACCCAGTACTTC
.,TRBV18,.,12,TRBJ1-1,CASSPRTAEAFF,TGTGCCAGCTCACCACGGACAGCTGAAGCTTTCTTT
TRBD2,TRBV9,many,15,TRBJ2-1,CASSVAGLAGDEQFF,TGTGCCAGCAGCGTAGCGGGACTAGCGGGAGATGAGCAGTTCTTC
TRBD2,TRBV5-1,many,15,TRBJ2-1,CASSQGTSVNNEQFF,TGCGCCAGCAGCCAGGGGACTAGCGTAAACAATGAGCAGTTCTTC
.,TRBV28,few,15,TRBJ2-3,CASSFGPRVIDTQYF,TGTGCCAGCAGTTTCGGGCCCCGGGTCATAGATACGCAGTATTTT
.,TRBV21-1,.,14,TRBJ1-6,CASSKEQMNSPLHF,TGTGCCAGCAGCAAAGAACAGATGAATTCACCCCTCCACTTT
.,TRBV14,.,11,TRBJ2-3,CASSHARMQYF,TGTGCCAGCAGCCACGCCAGAATGCAGTATTTT
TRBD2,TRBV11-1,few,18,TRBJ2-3,CASSPGPLAGIATDTQYF,TGTGCCAGCAGCCCTGGCCCGCTAGCGGGGATAGCCACAGATACGCAGTATTTT
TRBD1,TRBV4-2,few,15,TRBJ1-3,CASSQGQGSVNTIYF,TGTGCCAGCAGCCAAGGACAGGGGTCGGTGAACACCATATATTTT
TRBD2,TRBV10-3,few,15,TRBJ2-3,CAIEDPRARGVTQYF,TGTGCCATCGAGGACCCTAGAGCCCGGGGGGTTACGCAGTATTTT
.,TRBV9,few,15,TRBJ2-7,CASSVGGSAHYEQYF,TGTGCCAGCAGCGTAGGAGGGAGCGCCCACTACGAGCAGTACTTC
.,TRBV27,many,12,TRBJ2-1,CASSAGRNEQFF,TGTGCCAGCAGTGCCGGACGCAATGAGCAGTTCTTC
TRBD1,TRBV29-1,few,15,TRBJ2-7,CSVEEGQKPSYEQYF,TGCAGCGTTGAAGAGGGACAGAAACCATCCTACGAGCAGTACTTC